This TCR beta chain is drawn from a study of blood T cell repertoires in COVID-19 (dated by TCRdb to 2019 to 2021). Study-wide context: The collaborator samples originated in the United States, Italy and Spain and spanned the acute and convalescent phases of COVID-19. The material from the prospective study consisted of cDNA or gDNA derived from T cells, B-cell-depleted T cells, or PBMCs. Sample metadata almost always included a de-identified subject ID, COVID-19 status, age in years and sex. HLA class I and class II types, where available, came from metadata supplied by the sample provider rather than from assay-based typing. A freely available public database, intended as a resource for researchers studying the immune response to SARS-CoV-2, is where the repertoires were released. Samples came from the ongoing ImmuneRACE study (first 160 participants) plus 1,254 subjects from 6 global collaborators. Subjects who had been exposed to COVID-19, were actively infected with it, or had recovered from it provided the deeply sampled blood TCRbeta repertoires that made up the dataset.

Participants in the prospective study were aged roughly 18 to 100 years, lived in about two dozen United States geographic areas, and enrolled through a virtual design. Cohort assignment in the prospective study relied on participant-reported clinical history from a screening survey and a study questionnaire. For ImmuneRACE Cohort 3, a participant was defined as recovered based on two consecutive negative NP/OP PCR tests, clearance by a healthcare professional, or resolution of symptoms. In the prospective study, mobile phlebotomists collected whole blood, serum and a nasopharyngeal or oropharyngeal swab from each participant. Prospective study participants could optionally give additional blood draws and questionnaires over an approximately 2-month period. Before DNA extraction, prospective study blood samples were shipped either frozen or at room temperature. The immunoSEQ Assay, a bias-controlled multiplex PCR, was used to amplify TCRbeta CDR3 regions from genomic DNA. In the source study's methods: Within the assay, amplification of reference gene primers was used to estimate how many nucleated cells each sample contained. To quantify the absolute abundance of each unique TCRbeta CDR3 rearrangement, sequence reads were collapsed and filtered. For each sample, productive Simpson clonality was calculated by taking the square root of Simpson's diversity index across productive rearrangements. TCRdb took over this immuneACCESS table, retaining in-frame rearrangements with V and J assigned. Such tables are incomplete; in checked studies, under half of the missing clones stem from an unresolved V gene, and the remainder is unexplained. For V, J and clone size, that table is used; D and trimming come from the DNA. This sample gives approximately 300,000 clones in total; roughly 86% of them show up just once. The top ten hold over 2% of the sample.

The paper's findings and limits, for the study overall: The amount of clinical and demographic metadata varied by source and participant and was provided uncurated.

V lost 7 bases and J lost 0 bases, and the count of bases not matched to a germline gene is 18. From the germline V gene, CDR1 is MGHRA and CDR2 is YSYEKL. The CDR3 holds 19 amino acids from the cysteine to the phenylalanine. The read is trimmed to its CDR3 DNA, 57 bases read in frame from base 1. Only a few counts were recorded for this clone. Its antigen specificity is not known. Base qualities are not recorded, but no much larger clone differs from it by a single base. The sequence was obtained from a woman younger than 30 who had recovered from COVID-19. Sequenced: PBMCs or T cells enriched from blood (not recorded which). The V gene is TRBV4-1 and the J gene is TRBJ1-5; TRBD1 lines up with 7 middle nucleotides. For the CDR3, the sequence is CASTPWYRQGENSNQPQHF. The nucleotides read TGCGCCAGCACGCCCTGGTACCGACAGGGTGAAAATAGCAATCAGCCCCAGCATTTT.